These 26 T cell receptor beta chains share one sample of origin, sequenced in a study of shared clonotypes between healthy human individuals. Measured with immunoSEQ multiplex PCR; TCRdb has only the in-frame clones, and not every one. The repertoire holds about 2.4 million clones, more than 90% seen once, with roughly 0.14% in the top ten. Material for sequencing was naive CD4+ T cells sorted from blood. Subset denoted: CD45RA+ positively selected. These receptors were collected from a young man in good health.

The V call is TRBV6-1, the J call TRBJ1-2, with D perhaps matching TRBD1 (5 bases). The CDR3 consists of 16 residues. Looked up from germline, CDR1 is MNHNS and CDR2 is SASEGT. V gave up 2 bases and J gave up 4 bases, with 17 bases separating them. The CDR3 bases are TGTGCCAGCAGTGAACTGGGGCAGACAATCTCCTATGGCTACACCTTC. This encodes CASSELGQTISYGYTF.

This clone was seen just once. CDR3 coding DNA: TGTGCCTGGGAGACGGGAGGGGGCGTCGGCTACACCTTC. It specifies CAWETGGGVGYTF. The chain uses TRBV30 and TRBJ1-2, with 7 bases identical to TRBD1. This CDR3 spans 13 amino acids. The ends lost 5 bases at V and 8 bases at J; junction bases unmatched: 11. The germline V gene has CDR1 GTSNPN and CDR2 SVGIG (reference sequence). The variable domain in full, with the rest retrieved from reference TRBV30 and TRBJ1-2, is SQTIHQWPATLVQPVGSPLSLECTVEGTSNPNLYWYRQAAGRGLQLLFYSVGIGQISSEVPQNLSASRPQDRQFILSSKKLLLSDSGFYLCAWETGGGVGYTFGSGTRLTVV.

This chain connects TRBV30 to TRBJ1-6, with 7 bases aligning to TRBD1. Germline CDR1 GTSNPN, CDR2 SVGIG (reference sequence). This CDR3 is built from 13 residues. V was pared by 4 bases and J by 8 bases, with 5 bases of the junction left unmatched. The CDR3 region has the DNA TGTGCCTGGAAAGGCAGGGGGGATTCACCCCTCCACTTT. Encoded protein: CAWKGRGDSPLHF.

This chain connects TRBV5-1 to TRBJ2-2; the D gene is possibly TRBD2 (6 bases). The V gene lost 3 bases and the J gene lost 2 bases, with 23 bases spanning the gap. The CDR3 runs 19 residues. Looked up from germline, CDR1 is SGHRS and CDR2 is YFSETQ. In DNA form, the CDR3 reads TGCGCCAGCAGCTCGGAATCCGTCAGTGGGGGAGGTAACACCGGGGAGCTGTTTTTT. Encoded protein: CASSSESVSGGGNTGELFF. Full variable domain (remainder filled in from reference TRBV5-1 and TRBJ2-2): KAGVTQTPRYLIKTRGQQVTLSCSPISGHRSVSWYQQTPGQGLQFLFEYFSETQRNKGNFPGRFSGRQFSNSRSEMNVSTLELGDSALYLCASSSESVSGGGNTGELFFGEGSRLTVL.

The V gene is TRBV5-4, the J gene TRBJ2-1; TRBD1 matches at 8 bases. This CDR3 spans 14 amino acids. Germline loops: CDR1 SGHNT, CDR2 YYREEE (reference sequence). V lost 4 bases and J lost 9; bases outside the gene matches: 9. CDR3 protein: CASSLRGQGFEQFF. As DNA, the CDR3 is TGTGCCAGCAGCCTCAGAGGACAGGGCTTTGAGCAGTTCTTC.

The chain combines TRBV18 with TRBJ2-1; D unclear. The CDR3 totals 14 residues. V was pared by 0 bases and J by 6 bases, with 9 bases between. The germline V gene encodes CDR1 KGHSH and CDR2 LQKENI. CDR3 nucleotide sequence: TGTGCCAGCTCACCACCGAACGGAGTCAATGAGCAGTTCTTC. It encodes CASSPPNGVNEQFF.

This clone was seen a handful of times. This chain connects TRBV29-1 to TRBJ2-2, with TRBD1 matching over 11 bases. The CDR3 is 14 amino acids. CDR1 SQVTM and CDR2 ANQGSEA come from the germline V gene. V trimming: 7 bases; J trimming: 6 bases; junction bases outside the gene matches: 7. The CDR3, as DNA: TGCAGCGCCGTCAGGGACAGGGGGTCCGGGGAGCTGTTTTTT. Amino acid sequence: CSAVRDRGSGELFF.

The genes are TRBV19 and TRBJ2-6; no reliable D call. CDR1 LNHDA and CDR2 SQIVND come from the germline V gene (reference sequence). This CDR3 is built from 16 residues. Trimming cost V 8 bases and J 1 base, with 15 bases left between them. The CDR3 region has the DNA TGTGCCAGTCAACCCCTCCAGGAATCTGGGGCCAACGTCCTGACTTTC. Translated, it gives CASQPLQESGANVLTF.

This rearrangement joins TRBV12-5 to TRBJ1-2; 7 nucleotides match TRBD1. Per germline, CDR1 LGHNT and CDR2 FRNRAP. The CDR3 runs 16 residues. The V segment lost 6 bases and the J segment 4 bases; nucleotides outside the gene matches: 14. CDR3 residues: CASGPTGMARGYGYTF. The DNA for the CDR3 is TGTGCTAGTGGCCCGACAGGGATGGCCCGCGGCTATGGCTACACCTTC.

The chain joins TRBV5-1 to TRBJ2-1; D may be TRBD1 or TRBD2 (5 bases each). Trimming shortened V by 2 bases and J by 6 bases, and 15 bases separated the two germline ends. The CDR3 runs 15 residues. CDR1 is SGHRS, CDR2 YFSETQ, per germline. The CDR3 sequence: CASSFLSDGTNEQFF. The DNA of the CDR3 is TGCGCCAGCAGCTTCCTTTCGGACGGGACCAATGAGCAGTTCTTC. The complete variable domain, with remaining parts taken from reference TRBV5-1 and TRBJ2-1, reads KAGVTQTPRYLIKTRGQQVTLSCSPISGHRSVSWYQQTPGQGLQFLFEYFSETQRNKGNFPGRFSGRQFSNSRSEMNVSTLELGDSALYLCASSFLSDGTNEQFFGPGTRLTVL.

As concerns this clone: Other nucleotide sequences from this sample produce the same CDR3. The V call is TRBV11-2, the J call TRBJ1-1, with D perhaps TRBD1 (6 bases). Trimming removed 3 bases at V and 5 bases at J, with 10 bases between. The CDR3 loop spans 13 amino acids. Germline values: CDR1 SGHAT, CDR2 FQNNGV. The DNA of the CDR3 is TGTGCCAGCAGCTTCGGGGGGGCGACTGAAGCTTTCTTT. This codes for CASSFGGATEAFF.

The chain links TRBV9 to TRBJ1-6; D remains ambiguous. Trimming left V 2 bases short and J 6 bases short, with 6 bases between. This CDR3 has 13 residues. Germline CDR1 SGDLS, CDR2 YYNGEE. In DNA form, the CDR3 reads TGTGCCAGCAGCGTGGACCCTAATTCACCCCTCCACTTT. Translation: CASSVDPNSPLHF.

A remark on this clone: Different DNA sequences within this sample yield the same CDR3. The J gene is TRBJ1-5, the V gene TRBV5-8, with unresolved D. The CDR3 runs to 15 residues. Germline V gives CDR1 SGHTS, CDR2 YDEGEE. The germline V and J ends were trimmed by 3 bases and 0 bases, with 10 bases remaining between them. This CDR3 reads CASSSGPYSNQPQHF. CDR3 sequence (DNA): TGTGCCAGCAGCTCGGGTCCTTATAGCAATCAGCCCCAGCATTTT.

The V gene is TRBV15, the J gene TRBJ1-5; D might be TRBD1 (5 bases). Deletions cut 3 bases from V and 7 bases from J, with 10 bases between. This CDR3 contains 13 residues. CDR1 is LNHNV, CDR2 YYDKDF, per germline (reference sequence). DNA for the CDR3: TGTGCCACCAGCAGGGGCAGGGCGCAGCCCCAGCATTTT. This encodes CATSRGRAQPQHF.

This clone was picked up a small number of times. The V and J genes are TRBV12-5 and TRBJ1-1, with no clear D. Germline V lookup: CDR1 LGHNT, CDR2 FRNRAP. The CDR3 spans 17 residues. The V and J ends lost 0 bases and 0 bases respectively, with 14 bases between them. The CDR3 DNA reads TGTGCTAGTGGTTTGGTCCTCTCACCGGGATTGAACACTGAAGCTTTCTTT. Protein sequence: CASGLVLSPGLNTEAFF.

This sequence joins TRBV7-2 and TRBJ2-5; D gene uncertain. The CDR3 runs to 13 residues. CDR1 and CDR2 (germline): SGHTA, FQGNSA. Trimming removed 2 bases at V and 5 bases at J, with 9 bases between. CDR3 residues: CASSLQLEETQYF. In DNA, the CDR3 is TGTGCCAGCAGCTTACAATTGGAGGAGACCCAGTACTTC.

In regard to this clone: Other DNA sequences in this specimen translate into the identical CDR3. The CDR3 region is CASSLASADTQYF. Written as DNA, the CDR3 is TGTGCCAGCAGCTTAGCTAGCGCAGATACGCAGTATTTT. The chain employs TRBV7-2 and TRBJ2-3; D possibly corresponds to TRBD2 (5 bases). This CDR3 contains 13 residues. Trimming removed 0 bases from V and 4 bases from J, with 5 bases in between. Germline assignment: CDR1 SGHTA and CDR2 FQGNSA.

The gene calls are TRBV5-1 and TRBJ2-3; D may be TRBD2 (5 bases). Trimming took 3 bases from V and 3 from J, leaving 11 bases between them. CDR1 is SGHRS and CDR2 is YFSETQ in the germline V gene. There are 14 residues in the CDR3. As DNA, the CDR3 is TGCGCCAGCAGCTCTTCGCCGGGAACAGATACGCAGTATTTT. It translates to CASSSSPGTDTQYF.

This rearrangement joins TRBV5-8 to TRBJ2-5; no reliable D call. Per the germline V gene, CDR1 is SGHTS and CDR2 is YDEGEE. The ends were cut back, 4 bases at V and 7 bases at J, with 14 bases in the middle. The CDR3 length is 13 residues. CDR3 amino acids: CASSPRVSGTQYF. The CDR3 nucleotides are TGTGCCAGCAGCCCCCGGGTGTCGGGGACCCAGTACTTC.

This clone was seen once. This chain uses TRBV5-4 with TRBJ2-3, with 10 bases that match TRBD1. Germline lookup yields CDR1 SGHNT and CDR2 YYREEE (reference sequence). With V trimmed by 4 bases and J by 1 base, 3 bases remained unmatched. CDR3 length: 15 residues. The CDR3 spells CASSDGTGGTDTQYF. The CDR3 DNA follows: TGTGCCAGCAGCGACGGGACAGGGGGCACAGATACGCAGTATTTT.

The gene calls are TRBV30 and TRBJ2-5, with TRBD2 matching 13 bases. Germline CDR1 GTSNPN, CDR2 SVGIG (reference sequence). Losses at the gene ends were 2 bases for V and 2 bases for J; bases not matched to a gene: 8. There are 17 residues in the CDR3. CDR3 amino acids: CAWSYIRTSGGQETQYF. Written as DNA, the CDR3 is TGTGCCTGGAGTTACATACGGACTAGCGGGGGTCAAGAGACCCAGTACTTC. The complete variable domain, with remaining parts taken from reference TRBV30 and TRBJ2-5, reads SQTIHQWPATLVQPVGSPLSLECTVEGTSNPNLYWYRQAAGRGLQLLFYSVGIGQISSEVPQNLSASRPQDRQFILSSKKLLLSDSGFYLCAWSYIRTSGGQETQYFGPGTRLLVL.

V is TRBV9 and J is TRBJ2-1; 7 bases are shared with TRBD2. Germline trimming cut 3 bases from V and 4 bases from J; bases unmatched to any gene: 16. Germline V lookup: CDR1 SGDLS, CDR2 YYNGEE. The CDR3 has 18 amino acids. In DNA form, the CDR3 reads TGTGCCAGCAGCGACACAACCGGTCTAGCGGACACATACAATGAGCAGTTCTTC. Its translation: CASSDTTGLADTYNEQFF.

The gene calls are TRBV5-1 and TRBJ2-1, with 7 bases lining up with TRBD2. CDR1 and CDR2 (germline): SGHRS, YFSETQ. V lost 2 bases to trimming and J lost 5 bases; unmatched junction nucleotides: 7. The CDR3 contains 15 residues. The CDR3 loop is CASSFRTSSNNEQFF. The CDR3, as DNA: TGCGCCAGCAGCTTTCGGACTAGTTCCAACAATGAGCAGTTCTTC.

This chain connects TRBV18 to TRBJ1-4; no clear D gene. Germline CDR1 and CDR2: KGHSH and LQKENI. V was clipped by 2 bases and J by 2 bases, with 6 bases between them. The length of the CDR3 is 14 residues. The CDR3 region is CASSPIDTNEKLFF. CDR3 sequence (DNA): TGTGCCAGCTCACCAATCGACACTAATGAAAAACTGTTTTTT.

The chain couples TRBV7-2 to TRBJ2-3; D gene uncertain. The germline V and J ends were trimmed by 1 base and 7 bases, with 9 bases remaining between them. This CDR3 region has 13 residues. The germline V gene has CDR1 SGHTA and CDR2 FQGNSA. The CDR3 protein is CASSLGTGNTQYF. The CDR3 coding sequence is TGTGCCAGCAGCTTAGGAACTGGAAATACGCAGTATTTT.

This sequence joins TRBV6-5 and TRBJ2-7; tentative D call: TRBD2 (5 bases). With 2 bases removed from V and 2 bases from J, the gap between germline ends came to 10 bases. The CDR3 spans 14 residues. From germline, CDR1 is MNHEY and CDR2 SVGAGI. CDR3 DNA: TGTGCCAGCAGTTACGCGGACGGGGCCTACGAGCAGTACTTC. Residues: CASSYADGAYEQYF.